These 30 T cell receptor beta chains were all obtained from the same sample, sequenced in a study of beta chain features in type 1 diabetes. The study reverse transcribed the entire isolated RNA, so it sequenced expressed TCRB transcripts. The data were produced by immunoSEQ multiplex PCR, yet TCRdb's version contains in-frame clones alone and is incomplete. The data contain tens of thousands of clones, more than 65% of them seen just once; the ten biggest clones take up 1.1%. What these receptors recognize is not known. Findings and limits, study-wide: People with Type 1 diabetes carried modestly yet significantly shorter TCRB CDR3s in all four CD4+ subsets.

Material: stem cell memory CD4+ T cells from blood. These receptors were obtained from a woman in her thirties or forties with type 1 diabetes.

This clone was seen a handful of times. The CDR3 spells CSAYIPGRTNTEAFF. The CDR3, as DNA: TGCAGCGCCTATATCCCTGGGCGAACGAACACTGAAGCTTTCTTT. J is TRBJ1-1 and V is TRBV29-1; D is uncertain. This CDR3 is built from 15 residues. V lost 7 bases to trimming and J lost 1 base, with 19 bases between them. Germline V gives CDR1 SQVTM, CDR2 ANQGSEA.

CDR3 coding DNA: TGTGCCAGCAACCGACTTAGCACAGATACGCAGTATTTT. Translating it yields CASNRLSTDTQYF. The J gene is TRBJ2-3, the V gene TRBV2; D is uncertain. The germline V gene encodes CDR1 SNHLY and CDR2 FYNNEI. The CDR3 runs to 13 residues. Trimming pared 7 bases from V and 0 bases from J, leaving 8 bases between.

The CDR3 reads CASSFGQGLRGQFF. The CDR3 region has the DNA TGTGCCAGCAGTTTCGGGCAGGGGTTGAGAGGGCAGTTCTTC. V gene TRBV28 combines with J gene TRBJ2-1; a possible D gene is TRBD1 (6 bases). This CDR3 is built from 14 residues. V was trimmed by 3 bases and J by 12 bases, leaving 18 bases between them. Germline V lookup: CDR1 MDHEN, CDR2 SYDVKM.

The gene calls are TRBV28 and TRBJ1-1, with D tentatively TRBD1 (5 bases). CDR1 and CDR2 from the germline V gene are MDHEN and SYDVKM. The CDR3 runs to 15 residues. V was shortened by 4 bases and J by 4 bases, with 16 bases between the two germline ends. CDR3 amino acids: CASSSSGSAGTEAFF. The CDR3 DNA sequence: TGTGCCAGCAGTTCTTCAGGGTCAGCGGGCACTGAAGCTTTCTTT.

This clone was counted between two and nine times. V usage is TRBV18 and J usage is TRBJ2-7; perhaps TRBD1 as D (9 bases). Germline values: CDR1 KGHSH, CDR2 LQKENI. The CDR3 contains 14 residues. Between the trimmed V and J ends, which lost 7 bases and 3 bases, there was a span of 16 bases. CDR3 bases: TGTGCCAGCTGTAGCGGGACAGGGAACTACGAGCAGTACTTC. Translating it yields CASCSGTGNYEQYF.

V and J are TRBV7-2 and TRBJ2-3; no clear D gene. Germline lookup yields CDR1 SGHTA and CDR2 FQGNSA. The CDR3 is made up of 11 amino acids. Between the trimmed V and J ends, which lost 4 bases and 5 bases, there was a span of 4 bases. The CDR3 loop reads CASSSLDTQYF. The DNA for the CDR3 is TGTGCCAGCAGCTCACTAGATACGCAGTATTTT.

The chain employs TRBV28 and TRBJ2-7, with 7 nucleotides matching TRBD2. J gave up 6 bases and V 2 bases, and 7 bases lay outside the gene matches. CDR3 length equals 14 residues. Germline CDR1 reads MDHEN; CDR2 reads SYDVKM. The CDR3 coding sequence is TGTGCCAGCAGTTTAGGCGGGAGCGGCCGCGAGCAGTACTTC. Protein product: CASSLGGSGREQYF.

The chain employs TRBV11-2 and TRBJ2-3, with TRBD2 matching 11 bases. CDR3 length equals 16 residues. CDR1 and CDR2 from the germline V gene are SGHAT and FQNNGV. Trimming removed 3 bases from V and 3 bases from J; junction bases left unmatched: 5. The CDR3 reads CASSLTSGKGTDTQYF. As DNA, the CDR3 is TGTGCCAGCAGCTTGACTAGCGGGAAGGGGACAGATACGCAGTATTTT.

The chain combines TRBV7-2 with TRBJ1-5; D is ambiguous. Germline CDR1 SGHTA, CDR2 FQGNSA. This CDR3 has 17 amino acids. V was cut by 1 base and J by 0 bases, with 13 bases left in between. The chain's CDR3 is CASSLVGGVYSNQPQHF. DNA for the CDR3: TGTGCCAGCAGCTTAGTGGGCGGGGTTTATAGCAATCAGCCCCAGCATTTT.

The gene calls are TRBV9 and TRBJ2-5, with 8 bases that match TRBD1. Germline CDR1 and CDR2: SGDLS and YYNGEE. Trimming took 4 bases from V and 2 from J; bases not matched to a gene: 7. This CDR3 has 15 residues. CDR3 in amino acids: CASSPAGGLQETQYF. CDR3 DNA sequence: TGTGCCAGCAGCCCCGCAGGGGGCCTTCAAGAGACCCAGTACTTC.

This chain uses TRBV11-2 with TRBJ1-4; D ambiguous. V lost 0 bases to trimming and J lost 0 bases, with 5 bases between them. This CDR3 region has 15 residues. Per germline, CDR1 SGHAT and CDR2 FQNNGV. The chain's CDR3 is CASSLDSATNEKLFF. The CDR3 DNA sequence: TGTGCCAGCAGCTTAGATAGTGCAACTAATGAAAAACTGTTTTTT.

This clone was recorded once. The chain employs TRBV7-7 and TRBJ2-3; 7 bases match TRBD2. This CDR3 is built from 15 residues. V was pared by 3 bases and J by 3 bases, with 6 bases of the junction left unmatched. Germline assignment: CDR1 SSHAT and CDR2 FNYEAQ (reference sequence). CDR3 sequence reads: CASSLGREETDTQYF. The CDR3 bases are TGTGCCAGCAGCTTGGGTCGGGAGGAGACAGATACGCAGTATTTT.

This clone has more than one count but fewer than ten. The J gene is TRBJ2-1, the V gene TRBV18; 7 nucleotides align to TRBD2. The germline gives CDR1 KGHSH, CDR2 LQKENI. The CDR3 is made up of 16 amino acids. Trimming took 3 bases from V and 0 from J; bases not matched to a gene: 5. The CDR3 is CASSPWRESSYNEQFF. CDR3 sequence (DNA): TGTGCCAGCTCACCTTGGCGGGAGAGCTCCTACAATGAGCAGTTCTTC. Looking up the rest from reference TRBV18 and TRBJ2-1 gives the full variable domain: NAGVMQNPRHLVRRRGQEARLRCSPMKGHSHVYWYRQLPEEGLKFMVYLQKENIIDESGMPKERFSAEFPKEGPSILRIQQVVRGDSAAYFCASSPWRESSYNEQFFGPGTRLTVL.

A note on this clone: At one end, the junction sequence differs from germline, possibly due to a read error. V gene TRBV7-2 combines with J gene TRBJ2-7; possibly TRBD2 for D (5 bases). The CDR3 runs to 12 residues. Germline-derived CDR1 and CDR2 are SGHTA and FQGNSA. The CDR3 reads CASTDYPYEQYF. DNA of the CDR3: TGTGCGAGCACCGACTATCCCTACGAGCAGTACTTC.

This clone was seen more than once but under ten times. The rearrangement joins TRBV7-2 to TRBJ2-5; D is ambiguous. Trimming shortened V by 5 bases and J by 4 bases, and 11 bases separated the two germline ends. The CDR3 is made up of 13 amino acids. The germline V gene encodes CDR1 SGHTA and CDR2 FQGNSA. The CDR3 region is CASSLFSGETQYF. As DNA, the CDR3 is TGTGCCAGCAGCCTCTTCTCAGGAGAGACCCAGTACTTC.

The chain carries TRBV9 and TRBJ2-6, with D tentatively TRBD2 (5 bases). Trimming pared 3 bases from V and 12 bases from J, leaving 16 bases between. The CDR3 covers 14 residues. From germline, CDR1 is SGDLS and CDR2 YYNGEE. CDR3 sequence: CASSATDAGGVLTF. CDR3 sequence (DNA): TGTGCCAGCAGCGCGACGGACGCAGGAGGCGTCCTGACTTTC.

The DNA for the CDR3 is TGTGCCAGCAGCGGAGTAGGGGGGGGCGGTCGCGGGGAGCTGTTTTTT. This codes for CASSGVGGGGRGELFF. The chain joins TRBV9 to TRBJ2-2, with D perhaps matching TRBD2 (7 bases). V lost 3 bases and J 7 bases, leaving 19 bases between the germline ends. This CDR3 is 16 amino acids long. CDR1 is SGDLS, CDR2 YYNGEE, per germline.

V usage is TRBV27 and J usage is TRBJ2-3; TRBD2 agrees at 8 bases. The length of the CDR3 is 14 residues. V was clipped by 4 bases and J by 4 bases; unmatched bases: 4. CDR1 and CDR2 from the germline V gene are MNHEY and SMNVEV (reference sequence). The CDR3 loop is CASSYLAGSDTQYF. The CDR3, as DNA: TGTGCCAGCAGTTACCTAGCGGGCTCAGATACGCAGTATTTT.

The rearrangement joins TRBV4-3 to TRBJ2-4, with 7 bases identical to TRBD1. This CDR3 has 14 residues. Germline V gives CDR1 LGHNA, CDR2 YSLEER. With V trimmed by 5 bases and J by 2 bases, 3 bases remained unmatched. The CDR3, as DNA: TGCGCCAGCAGCAAGGACAGGACCAAAAACATTCAGTACTTC. Translation gives CASSKDRTKNIQYF.

J is TRBJ2-7 and V is TRBV7-2, with D possibly being TRBD2 (6 bases). V was clipped by 4 bases and J by 6 bases, with 13 bases between them. Germline V gene sequence: CDR1 SGHTA, CDR2 FQGNSA. The CDR3 extends over 13 amino acids. The CDR3 bases are TGTGCCAGCAGCTCGGACTACGAGTCCGAGCAGTACTTC. Translated, it gives CASSSDYESEQYF.

This chain uses TRBV5-4 with TRBJ2-2, with TRBD2 as a possible D gene (5 bases). Trimming removed 0 bases from V and 0 bases from J, with 6 bases in between. The CDR3 has 15 amino acids. Germline lookup yields CDR1 SGHNT and CDR2 YYREEE (reference sequence). The CDR3 is CASSLELANTGELFF. In nucleotides, the CDR3 is TGTGCCAGCAGCTTGGAACTAGCGAACACCGGGGAGCTGTTTTTT.

J is TRBJ2-2 and V is TRBV2, with a tentative D call TRBD1 (6 bases). Per germline, CDR1 SNHLY and CDR2 FYNNEI. This CDR3 is built from 15 residues. Trimming cost V 4 bases and J 6 bases, with 15 bases left between them. DNA for the CDR3: TGTGCCAGCAGTGTGACCTCACCAGGGGCCGGGGAGCTGTTTTTT. Translation gives CASSVTSPGAGELFF.

This clone was observed a few times. The chain has TRBV9 and TRBJ2-7; tentatively, D is TRBD1 (5 bases). Germline V lookup: CDR1 SGDLS, CDR2 YYNGEE. Deletions cut 0 bases from V and 1 base from J, with 14 bases between. This CDR3 comprises 16 residues. This CDR3 is CASSVDLGQGSYEQYF. The CDR3 DNA follows: TGTGCCAGCAGCGTAGATCTCGGCCAGGGATCCTACGAGCAGTACTTC. Full variable domain (missing parts from reference TRBV9 and TRBJ2-7): DSGVTQTPKHLITATGQRVTLRCSPRSGDLSVYWYQQSLDQGLQFLIQYYNGEERAKGNILERFSAQQFPDLHSELNLSSLELGDSALYFCASSVDLGQGSYEQYFGPGTRLTVT.

The V gene is TRBV7-9, the J gene TRBJ2-5; 8 nucleotides match TRBD1. Trimming cost V 4 bases and J 2 bases; bases outside gene matches: 9. The germline V gene encodes CDR1 SEHNR and CDR2 FQNEAQ (reference sequence). The CDR3 sequence is 16 residues long. The CDR3 sequence: CASSSGQGAFQETQYF. The CDR3 region has the DNA TGTGCCAGCAGCTCCGGACAGGGAGCGTTTCAAGAGACCCAGTACTTC.

V gene TRBV7-2 combines with J gene TRBJ2-3, with TRBD2 matching over 13 bases. The CDR3 sequence is 17 residues long. Germline V gene sequence: CDR1 SGHTA, CDR2 FQGNSA. The junction had 8 bases not matched to a gene; V was cut back by 5 bases and J by 3 bases. Written as DNA, the CDR3 is TGTGCCAGCAGCCCCCGGACTAGCGGGAGCGGGACAGATACGCAGTATTTT. Translating it yields CASSPRTSGSGTDTQYF.

The rearrangement joins TRBV19 to TRBJ2-4, with 9 bases matching TRBD2. J lost 5 bases, V lost 5 bases, and 13 bases had no gene match. This CDR3 is 17 amino acids long. Germline V gene lookup returns CDR1 LNHDA and CDR2 SQIVND (reference sequence). Here the CDR3 DNA reads TGTGCCAGTAGTCCCCGCGGGAGGGTTAGATTCGAAAACATTCAGTACTTC. Its protein is CASSPRGRVRFENIQYF.

This clone was counted once. V and J are TRBV4-2 and TRBJ1-5; a weak D match, TRBD1 (5 bases). CDR3 length equals 17 residues. V lost 0 bases and J lost 4, with 16 bases in between. In germline, CDR1 is LGHNA, CDR2 YNFKEQ. CDR3 DNA sequence: TGTGCCAGCAGCCAAGATGGGGGGAAGGCGGTTAATCAGCCCCAGCATTTT. The encoded protein is CASSQDGGKAVNQPQHF.

This sequence joins TRBV9 and TRBJ2-1; D is unresolved. Germline-derived CDR1 and CDR2 are SGDLS and YYNGEE. The CDR3 loop spans 14 amino acids. Trimming shortened V by 0 bases and J by 8 bases, and 12 bases separated the two germline ends. In nucleotides, the CDR3 is TGTGCCAGCAGCGTAGAGTTGGATGAGGATGAGCAGTTCTTC. It translates to CASSVELDEDEQFF.

V gene TRBV11-2 combines with J gene TRBJ2-1; 7 positions match TRBD1. This CDR3 region has 15 residues. V lost 3 bases to trimming and J lost 9 bases; unmatched junction nucleotides: 11. Per germline, CDR1 SGHAT and CDR2 FQNNGV. CDR3 region: CASSFTAGGPSEQFF. The CDR3 DNA is TGTGCCAGCAGCTTCACGGCAGGGGGTCCGAGTGAGCAGTTCTTC.

CDR3 loop: CASSLGQGRVDTQYF. CDR3 in DNA: TGTGCCAGCAGCTTAGGTCAGGGTAGAGTAGATACGCAGTATTTT. V gene TRBV7-6 combines with J gene TRBJ2-3, with D tentatively TRBD1 (5 bases). V lost 1 base and J 5 bases, leaving 13 bases between the germline ends. Germline assignment: CDR1 SGHVS and CDR2 FNYEAQ. There are 15 residues in the CDR3.